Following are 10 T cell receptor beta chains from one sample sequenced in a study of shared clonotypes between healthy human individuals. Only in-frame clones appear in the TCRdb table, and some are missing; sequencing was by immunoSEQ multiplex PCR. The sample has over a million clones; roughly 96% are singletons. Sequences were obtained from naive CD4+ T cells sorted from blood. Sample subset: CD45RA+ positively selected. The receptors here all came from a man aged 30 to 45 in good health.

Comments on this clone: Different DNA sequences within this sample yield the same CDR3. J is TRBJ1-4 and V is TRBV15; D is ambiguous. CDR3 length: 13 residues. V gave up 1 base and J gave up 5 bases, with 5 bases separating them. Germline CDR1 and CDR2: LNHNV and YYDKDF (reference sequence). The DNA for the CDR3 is TGTGCCACCAGCAGAGGGCCGAATGAAAAACTGTTTTTT. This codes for CATSRGPNEKLFF.

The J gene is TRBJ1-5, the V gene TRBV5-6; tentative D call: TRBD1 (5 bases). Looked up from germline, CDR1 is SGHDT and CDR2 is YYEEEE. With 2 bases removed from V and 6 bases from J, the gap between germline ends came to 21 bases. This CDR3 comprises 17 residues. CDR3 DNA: TGTGCCAGCAGCTTACAATCGGGGCTCGGGGCCGGTCAGCCCCAGCATTTT. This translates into CASSLQSGLGAGQPQHF.

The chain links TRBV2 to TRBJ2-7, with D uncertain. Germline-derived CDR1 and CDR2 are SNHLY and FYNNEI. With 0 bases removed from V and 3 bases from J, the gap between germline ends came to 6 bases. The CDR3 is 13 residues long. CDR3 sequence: CASSEARRYEQYF. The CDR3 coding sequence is TGTGCCAGCAGTGAAGCGCGCCGCTACGAGCAGTACTTC.

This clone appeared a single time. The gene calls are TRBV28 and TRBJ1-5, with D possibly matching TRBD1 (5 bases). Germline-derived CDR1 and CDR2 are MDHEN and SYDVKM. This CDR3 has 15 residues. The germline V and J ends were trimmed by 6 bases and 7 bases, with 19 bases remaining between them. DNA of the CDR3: TGTGCCAGCAGCCCAGAAGAGGGGCTCTACCAGCCCCAGCATTTT. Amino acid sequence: CASSPEEGLYQPQHF.

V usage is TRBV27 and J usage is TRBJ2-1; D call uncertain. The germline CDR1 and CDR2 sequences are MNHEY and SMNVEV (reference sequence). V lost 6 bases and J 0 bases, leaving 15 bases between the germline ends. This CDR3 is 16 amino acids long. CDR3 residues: CASRRYTRVSYNEQFF. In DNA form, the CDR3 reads TGTGCCAGCAGACGGTATACTCGCGTCTCCTACAATGAGCAGTTCTTC.

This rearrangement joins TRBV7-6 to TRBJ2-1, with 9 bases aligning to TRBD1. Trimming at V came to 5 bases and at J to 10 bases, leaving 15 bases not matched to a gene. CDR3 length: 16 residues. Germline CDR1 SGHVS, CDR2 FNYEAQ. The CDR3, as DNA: TGTGCCAGCAGCCCGCGATCCGGGACAGGGCGAAGCGAGCAGTTCTTC. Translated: CASSPRSGTGRSEQFF. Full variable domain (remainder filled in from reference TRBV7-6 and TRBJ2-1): GAGVSQSPRYKVTKRGQDVALRCDPISGHVSLYWYRQALGQGPEFLTYFNYEAQQDKSGLPNDRFSAERPEGSISTLTIQRTEQRDSAMYRCASSPRSGTGRSEQFFGPGTRLTVL.

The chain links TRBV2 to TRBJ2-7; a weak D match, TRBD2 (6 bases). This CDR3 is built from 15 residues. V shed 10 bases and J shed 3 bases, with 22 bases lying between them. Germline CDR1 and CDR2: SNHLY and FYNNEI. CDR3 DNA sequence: TGTGCCAACACCCTACCCGGAGGGACCAACTACGAGCAGTACTTC. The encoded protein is CANTLPGGTNYEQYF.

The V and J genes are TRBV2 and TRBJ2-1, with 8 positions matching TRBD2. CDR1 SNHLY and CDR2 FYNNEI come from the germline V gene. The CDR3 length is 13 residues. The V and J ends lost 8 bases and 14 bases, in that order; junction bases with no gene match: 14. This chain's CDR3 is CASGLLQSGSKFF. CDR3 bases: TGTGCCAGCGGCTTGCTTCAGAGCGGGAGTAAGTTCTTC.

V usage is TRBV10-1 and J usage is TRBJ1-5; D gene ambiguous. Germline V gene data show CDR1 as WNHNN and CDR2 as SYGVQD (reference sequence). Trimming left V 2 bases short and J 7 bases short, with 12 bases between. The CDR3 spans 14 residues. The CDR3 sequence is CASSETKGGQPQHF. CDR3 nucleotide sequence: TGCGCCAGCAGTGAGACGAAGGGAGGCCAGCCCCAGCATTTT.

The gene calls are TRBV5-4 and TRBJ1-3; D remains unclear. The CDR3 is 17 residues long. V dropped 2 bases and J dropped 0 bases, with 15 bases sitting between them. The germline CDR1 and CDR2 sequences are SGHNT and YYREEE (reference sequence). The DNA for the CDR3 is TGTGCCAGCAGCTTCGCCCGAGGTCGGGACTCTGGAAACACCATATATTTT. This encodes CASSFARGRDSGNTIYF.